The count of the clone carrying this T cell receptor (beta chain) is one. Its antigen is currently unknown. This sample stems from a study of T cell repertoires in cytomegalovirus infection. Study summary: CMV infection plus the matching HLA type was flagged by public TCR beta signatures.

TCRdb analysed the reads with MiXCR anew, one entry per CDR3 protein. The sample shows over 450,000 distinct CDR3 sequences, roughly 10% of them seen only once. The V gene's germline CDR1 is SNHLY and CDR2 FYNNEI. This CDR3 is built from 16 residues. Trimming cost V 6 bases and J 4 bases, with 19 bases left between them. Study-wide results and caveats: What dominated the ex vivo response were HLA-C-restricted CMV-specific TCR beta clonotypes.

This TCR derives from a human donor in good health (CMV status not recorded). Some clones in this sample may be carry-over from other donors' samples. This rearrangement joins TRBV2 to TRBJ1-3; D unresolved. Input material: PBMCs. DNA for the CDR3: TGTGCCAGCAGCCGATGGGGTACGGGAGGCGGAAACACCATATATTTT. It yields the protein CASSRWGTGGGNTIYF.